The sequence of this T cell receptor (beta chain) was determined in a study of shared clonotypes between healthy human individuals. For the study at large: The study used three CD4 naive, three CD4 memory, two CD8 naive and one CD8 memory plate per donor. Findings and caveats of the study: Non-shared clonotypes displayed generation probabilities falling below those of clonotypes present in all four donors.

The naive CD8 subset, CD45RO-negative cells positively selected for CCR7, excluded terminally differentiated effector memory CD45RA+ cells. Notes on this clone: What it recognizes is unknown.

After removal of 5 bases from V and 4 bases from J, the junction contained 12 bases not matched to a gene. The CDR3 spans 17 residues. Germline-derived CDR1 and CDR2 are WNHNN and SYGVQD (reference sequence). Sequencing was performed with immunoSEQ multiplex PCR; in TCRdb, only in-frame clones are kept and a portion is missing. Of about 2.2 million clones detected, roughly 95% appear once; the ten largest clones hold more than 1.5%. Sequencing was carried out using naive CD8+ T cells from PBMCs. The clonotype comes from a man aged 18 to 29 in good health. Some clones in this sample may be carry-over from other donors' samples. This sequence joins TRBV10-1 and TRBJ1-5; 9 bases agree with TRBD1. Here the CDR3 DNA reads TGCGCCAGCAGTCCACCGAGGACAGGGGACAGTAATCAGCCCCAGCATTTT. Translation: CASSPPRTGDSNQPQHF.